Below are 17 T cell receptor beta chains sequenced from a single sample in a study of shared clonotypes between healthy human individuals. Terminally differentiated effector memory CD45RA+ cells were excluded from the naive CD8 cells, which were CD45RO-negative and positively selected for CCR7. TCRdb's table, derived via immunoSEQ multiplex PCR, lists solely in-frame clones and lacks some. The sample contains some 800,000 clones, 90% to 95% of which appear only once. Sequencing was carried out using naive CD8+ T cells sorted from blood. The receptors originated from a man in his thirties or forties in good health.

Note on this clone: The sample carries other DNA sequences with the same CDR3. The chain links TRBV19 to TRBJ1-1; no firm D call. The CDR3 consists of 14 residues. Trimming took off 1 base at V and 0 bases at J, with 6 bases between the two ends. Germline V gene lookup returns CDR1 LNHDA and CDR2 SQIVND (reference sequence). The CDR3 protein is CASSIGALNTEAFF. In nucleotides, the CDR3 is TGTGCCAGTAGTATAGGGGCATTGAACACTGAAGCTTTCTTT.

This clone was counted a single time. The chain links TRBV15 to TRBJ2-6; D uncertain. Looked up from germline, CDR1 is LNHNV and CDR2 is YYDKDF (reference sequence). Trimming stripped 0 bases from V and 3 bases from J, with 9 bases between. The CDR3 loop spans 16 amino acids. CDR3 region: CATSRDSRNGANVLTF. For the CDR3, the DNA is TGTGCCACCAGCAGAGATTCCCGAAATGGGGCCAACGTCCTGACTTTC.

This chain's CDR3 is CASSLVNMDSYEQYF. CDR3 nucleotides: TGTGCCAGCAGCTTAGTGAACATGGACTCCTACGAGCAGTACTTC. The rearrangement links TRBV7-9 to TRBJ2-7; D gene unclear. V was cut by 1 base and J by 0 bases, with 10 bases left in between. The CDR3 runs to 15 residues. Germline V CDR1 and CDR2: SEHNR, FQNEAQ (reference sequence). The full variable domain, with the rest looked up from reference TRBV7-9 and TRBJ2-7, is DTGVSQNPRHKITKRGQNVTFRCDPISEHNRLYWYRQTLGQGPEFLTYFQNEAQLEKSRLLSDRFSAERPKGSFSTLEIQRTEQGDSAMYLCASSLVNMDSYEQYFGPGTRLTVT.

This rearrangement joins TRBV29-1 to TRBJ2-5, with 9 bases aligning to TRBD2. Germline V CDR1 and CDR2: SQVTM, ANQGSEA. The V segment lost 7 bases and the J segment 2 bases; nucleotides outside the gene matches: 5. The CDR3 is made up of 13 amino acids. The DNA for the CDR3 is TGCAGCGCTCTACTAGCGGGTCAAGAGACCCAGTACTTC. It specifies CSALLAGQETQYF.

The chain combines TRBV28 with TRBJ2-2; D is unresolved. Germline V gene sequence: CDR1 MDHEN, CDR2 SYDVKM. This CDR3 contains 15 residues. Deletions cut 6 bases from V and 1 base from J, with 12 bases between. The CDR3 coding sequence is TGTGCCAGCAGCCCCCCCAGAGGGAACACCGGGGAGCTGTTTTTT. Translating it yields CASSPPRGNTGELFF.

V is TRBV7-8 and J is TRBJ2-7, with D maybe TRBD1 (6 bases). The germline CDR1 and CDR2 sequences are SGHVS and FQNEAQ. V dropped 1 base and J dropped 0 bases, with 13 bases sitting between them. The CDR3 covers 16 residues. CDR3 nucleotides: TGTGCCAGCAGCTTAGAAGGGACACCGCACTCCTACGAGCAGTACTTC. Translating gives CASSLEGTPHSYEQYF.

The chain carries TRBV7-9 and TRBJ2-7; D uncertain. This CDR3 region has 12 residues. Germline CDR1 SEHNR, CDR2 FQNEAQ (reference sequence). Trimming cost V 2 bases and J 6 bases, with 8 bases left between them. The CDR3 here is CASSLFLGEQYF. CDR3 DNA sequence: TGTGCCAGCAGCTTATTTTTAGGCGAGCAGTACTTC. The full variable domain, with the rest looked up from reference TRBV7-9 and TRBJ2-7, is DTGVSQNPRHKITKRGQNVTFRCDPISEHNRLYWYRQTLGQGPEFLTYFQNEAQLEKSRLLSDRFSAERPKGSFSTLEIQRTEQGDSAMYLCASSLFLGEQYFGPGTRLTVT.

With regard to this clone: The sample contains more than one DNA sequence encoding this CDR3. This chain links TRBV19 with TRBJ2-7, with a weak D call TRBD2 (6 bases). Germline CDR1 and CDR2: LNHDA and SQIVND (reference sequence). The CDR3 contains 13 residues. V dropped 5 bases and J dropped 0 bases, with 8 bases sitting between them. Here the CDR3 reads CASSSGSSYEQYF. The CDR3 DNA is TGTGCCAGTAGTTCCGGGAGCTCCTACGAGCAGTACTTC.

This chain connects TRBV27 to TRBJ2-7; weak D call: TRBD1 (6 bases). V was shortened by 5 bases and J by 3 bases, with 11 bases between the two germline ends. Germline V gene sequence: CDR1 MNHEY, CDR2 SMNVEV (reference sequence). CDR3 length equals 13 residues. CDR3 nucleotides: TGTGCCAGCAGTGAGGGGGTGGACTACGAGCAGTACTTC. Its protein is CASSEGVDYEQYF.

This chain uses TRBV9 with TRBJ2-5, with 9 bases matching TRBD1. The germline V gene has CDR1 SGDLS and CDR2 YYNGEE. V was clipped by 2 bases and J by 5 bases; unmatched bases: 7. This CDR3 has 15 residues. DNA for the CDR3: TGTGCCAGCAGCGTGTGGACAGGGGTTGGGGAGACCCAGTACTTC. Amino acids: CASSVWTGVGETQYF. Variable domain in full (rest from reference TRBV9 and TRBJ2-5): DSGVTQTPKHLITATGQRVTLRCSPRSGDLSVYWYQQSLDQGLQFLIQYYNGEERAKGNILERFSAQQFPDLHSELNLSSLELGDSALYFCASSVWTGVGETQYFGPGTRLLVL.

The chain joins TRBV19 to TRBJ2-7; 8 bases align to TRBD2. This CDR3 is 15 amino acids long. Germline assignment: CDR1 LNHDA and CDR2 SQIVND (reference sequence). Trimming cost V 7 bases and J 0 bases; bases outside gene matches: 8. CDR3 protein: CASNSPGLGSYEQYF. The DNA of the CDR3 is TGTGCCAGTAATTCACCGGGACTAGGCTCCTACGAGCAGTACTTC.

The chain recombines TRBV11-2 with TRBJ1-3; D is unclear. This CDR3 region has 15 residues. V lost 1 base, J lost 0 bases, and 7 bases lay in between. The germline V gene has CDR1 SGHAT and CDR2 FQNNGV. The CDR3 DNA follows: TGTGCCAGCAGCTTAGGCCGGTACTCTGGAAACACCATATATTTT. It encodes CASSLGRYSGNTIYF.

The chain has TRBV6-6 and TRBJ2-7, with TRBD2 matching over 8 bases. Looked up from germline, CDR1 is MNHNY and CDR2 is SVGAGI (reference sequence). V shed 2 bases, J shed 3 bases, and the junction held 6 bases outside the gene matches. This CDR3 contains 15 residues. The CDR3 DNA follows: TGTGCCAGCAGTTACACATTGGGACTAGACTACGAGCAGTACTTC. Its translation is CASSYTLGLDYEQYF.

The chain's CDR3 is CAISPGLANKNIQYF. As DNA, the CDR3 is TGTGCCATCAGTCCGGGACTAGCAAACAAAAACATTCAGTACTTC. The chain joins TRBV10-3 to TRBJ2-4, with 9 bases identical to TRBD2. Germline loops: CDR1 ENHRY, CDR2 SYGVKD. V shed 5 bases and J 3 bases; nucleotides not matched to a gene: 5. The CDR3 is made up of 15 amino acids.

This chain uses TRBV7-9 with TRBJ2-2, with D perhaps TRBD1 or TRBD2 (5 bases each). Trimming took 1 base from V and 0 from J, leaving 15 bases between them. The CDR3 contains 18 residues. CDR1 and CDR2 (germline): SEHNR, FQNEAQ (reference sequence). The DNA of the CDR3 is TGTGCCAGCAGCTTAGATAGGGGCCTGGGGGCGAACACCGGGGAGCTGTTTTTT. Amino acid sequence: CASSLDRGLGANTGELFF.

The J gene is TRBJ2-1, the V gene TRBV19; D might be TRBD2 (6 bases). This CDR3 is built from 14 residues. Trimming left V 7 bases short and J 4 bases short, with 14 bases between. The germline V gene has CDR1 LNHDA and CDR2 SQIVND (reference sequence). The CDR3 coding sequence is TGTGCCAGTACCCGGGACTCCAGATACAATGAGCAGTTCTTC. Translated, it gives CASTRDSRYNEQFF.

The chain links TRBV4-1 to TRBJ2-3; 12 bases fit TRBD2. V was pared by 1 base and J by 0 bases, with 8 bases of the junction left unmatched. The CDR3 length is 19 residues. CDR1 MGHRA and CDR2 YSYEKL come from the germline V gene. The CDR3 DNA reads TGCGCCAGCAGCCAAGGTCTAGCGGGAGGGGTACCTAGCACAGATACGCAGTATTTT. Translating gives CASSQGLAGGVPSTDTQYF.